One and the same sample provided the 16 T cell receptor beta chains below, sequenced in a study of blood T cells in healthy people across ages. Together with a sample-barcoded 5' primer, a J-beta primer mix was included in a second PCR lasting about 7 to 11 cycles. TCRdb passed the 5' RACE reads through MiXCR, listing each CDR3 protein once. This sample has around 990,000 distinct CDR3 sequences, with more than 30% found just once. What was sequenced was blood. Source of these receptors: a man younger than 35 in good health.

The CDR3 here is CASTPGVRTEAFF. Here the CDR3 DNA reads TGTGCCAGCACCCCGGGCGTTCGGACTGAAGCTTTCTTT. V gene TRBV6-6 combines with J gene TRBJ1-1; D call uncertain. CDR3 length: 13 amino acids. The germline V and J ends were trimmed by 7 bases and 5 bases, with 14 bases remaining between them. The germline CDR1 and CDR2 sequences are MNHNY and SVGAGI (reference sequence).

Only a few counts were recorded for this clonotype. The chain uses TRBV29-1 and TRBJ1-2; D remains ambiguous. V shed 7 bases and J shed 2 bases, with 17 bases lying between them. Per the germline V gene, CDR1 is SQVTM and CDR2 is ANQGSEA. The length of the CDR3 is 14 residues. Written as DNA, the CDR3 is TGCAGCGGTGGGCCGTCTGGAATCAACTATGGCTACACCTTC. It codes for CSGGPSGINYGYTF.

The V call is TRBV2, the J call TRBJ2-3; TRBD1 agrees at 9 bases. Per germline, CDR1 SNHLY and CDR2 FYNNEI. There are 13 residues in the CDR3. With V trimmed by 8 bases and J by 4 bases, 4 bases remained unmatched. This CDR3 reads CASADRGSDTQYF. As DNA, the CDR3 is TGTGCCAGCGCGGACAGGGGATCAGATACGCAGTATTTT.

The J gene is TRBJ2-3, the V gene TRBV6-2 or TRBV6-3, with D possibly TRBD2 on 6 matching bases. The CDR3 runs to 17 residues. V lost 4 bases to trimming and J lost 0 bases, with 17 bases between them. Germline V gene lookup returns CDR1 MNHEY and CDR2 SVGEGT. Written as DNA, the CDR3 is TGTGCCAGCAGTTCTTTCTGGGTAGCGGCTAGCACAGATACGCAGTATTTT. Encoded protein: CASSSFWVAASTDTQYF.

In its sample, this clonotype was seen many times. The J gene is TRBJ2-1, the V gene TRBV9, with D tentatively TRBD2 (6 bases). The CDR3 has 13 amino acids. CDR1 SGDLS and CDR2 YYNGEE come from the germline V gene. Trimming removed 3 bases at V and 13 bases at J, with 17 bases between. In DNA form, the CDR3 reads TGTGCCAGCAGCGCCGGGGGACCCTCTATTCAGTTCTTC. This gives the protein CASSAGGPSIQFF. Variable domain in full (rest from reference TRBV9 and TRBJ2-1): DSGVTQTPKHLITATGQRVTLRCSPRSGDLSVYWYQQSLDQGLQFLIQYYNGEERAKGNILERFSAQQFPDLHSELNLSSLELGDSALYFCASSAGGPSIQFFGPGTRLTVL.

This chain joins TRBV12-3 or TRBV12-4 and TRBJ2-1; a possible D gene is TRBD2 (6 bases). The CDR3 is 19 amino acids. Trimming shortened V by 6 bases and J by 2 bases, and 26 bases separated the two germline ends. The CDR3 DNA reads as TGTGCCAGCAGCGACAGACGGGCGGGGTCGGAGCTTACCTACAATGAGCAGTTCTTC. As protein: CASSDRRAGSELTYNEQFF.

This clonotype came up a few times. V usage is TRBV12-3 or TRBV12-4 and J usage is TRBJ1-1; weak D call: TRBD1 (6 bases). This CDR3 is 13 amino acids long. V was cut by 6 bases and J by 5 bases, with 13 bases left in between. In DNA, the CDR3 is TGTGCCAGCAGGGACAGCACCCTTACTGAAGCTTTCTTT. Translating gives CASRDSTLTEAFF.

There are a few counts of this clonotype. The chain employs TRBV7-8 and TRBJ1-2, with D unclear. Deletions cut 4 bases from V and 4 bases from J, with 16 bases between. This CDR3 is built from 15 residues. The germline V gene has CDR1 SGHVS and CDR2 FQNEAQ. CDR3 DNA sequence: TGTGCCAGCAGCTCTTTCCCCGCCAGAGGCTATGGCTACACCTTC. Translated, it gives CASSSFPARGYGYTF.

The chain uses TRBV27 and TRBJ1-2; D might be TRBD1 (5 bases). Looked up from germline, CDR1 is MNHEY and CDR2 is SMNVEV (reference sequence). The CDR3 is made up of 13 amino acids. Trimming pared 4 bases from V and 5 bases from J, leaving 11 bases between. CDR3 in DNA: TGTGCCAGCAGTTCCCGACAGCAGTATGGCTACACCTTC. It codes for CASSSRQQYGYTF.

The V gene is TRBV7-9, the J gene TRBJ1-2; D perhaps matches TRBD1 (5 bases). Germline assignment: CDR1 SEHNR and CDR2 FQNEAQ (reference sequence). V lost 1 base, J lost 3 bases, and 12 bases lay in between. The CDR3 loop spans 15 amino acids. In DNA, the CDR3 is TGTGCCAGCAGCTTAGAGGTTCAGGGAGACTATGGCTACACCTTC. This translates into CASSLEVQGDYGYTF.

This chain connects TRBV7-9 to TRBJ1-5; no clear D. Per the germline V gene, CDR1 is SEHNR and CDR2 is FQNEAQ (reference sequence). The CDR3 is 16 amino acids. The germline V and J ends were trimmed by 3 bases and 1 base, with 13 bases remaining between them. CDR3 residues: CASSFLKISSNQPQHF. CDR3 bases: TGTGCCAGCAGCTTTCTCAAAATATCAAGCAATCAGCCCCAGCATTTT.

This CDR3 reads CASRPLGAGPPNQPQHF. CDR3 in DNA: TGTGCCAGCAGACCCTTGGGTGCAGGGCCACCCAATCAGCCCCAGCATTTT. The genes are TRBV2 and TRBJ1-5; TRBD1 might be the D (5 bases). Trimming pared 6 bases from V and 3 bases from J, leaving 21 bases between. The CDR3 length is 17 residues. Looked up from germline, CDR1 is SNHLY and CDR2 is FYNNEI.

V and J are TRBV12-3 or TRBV12-4 and TRBJ1-1, with 7 bases matching TRBD1. The CDR3 contains 15 residues. Trimming at V came to 1 base and at J to 4 bases, leaving 6 bases not matched to a gene. CDR3 protein: CASSLEDRVGTEAFF. Written as DNA, the CDR3 is TGTGCCAGCAGTTTAGAAGACAGGGTCGGCACTGAAGCTTTCTTT.

Many counts were recorded for this clonotype. V is TRBV10-3 and J is TRBJ1-2; TRBD1 agrees at 8 bases. The germline gives CDR1 ENHRY, CDR2 SYGVKD. J gave up 8 bases and V 7 bases, and 15 bases lay outside the gene matches. CDR3 length: 15 residues. The CDR3 loop is CAITPGQGDSYGYTF. The CDR3 DNA reads TGTGCCATCACCCCTGGACAGGGCGATTCTTACGGCTACACCTTC.

This clonotype was found a few times. The V gene is TRBV20-1, the J gene TRBJ1-2; D call uncertain. V shed 4 bases and J shed 3 bases, with 9 bases lying between them. Germline V gene data show CDR1 as DFQATT and CDR2 as SNEGSKA (reference sequence). This CDR3 has 12 residues. CDR3 coding DNA: TGCAGTGCTATTGGCAAGGACTATGGCTACACCTTC. This translates into CSAIGKDYGYTF.

The CDR3 loop is CSAREAGGEDAPLHF. DNA for the CDR3: TGCAGTGCTAGAGAGGCAGGGGGCGAAGATGCACCCCTCCACTTT. The V and J genes are TRBV20-1 and TRBJ1-6; TRBD1 aligns across 8 bases. V lost 0 bases, J lost 11 bases, and 9 bases stayed unmatched. Germline-derived CDR1 and CDR2 are DFQATT and SNEGSKA (reference sequence). The CDR3 contains 15 residues.